This is a list of T cell receptor beta chains from one sample in a study of T cells after yellow fever vaccination. TCRdb fed the 5' RACE reads into MiXCR, producing one record per CDR3 protein. The sample gives more than 300,000 distinct CDR3 sequences, approximately 7% of which show up once; over 15% is in the top ten. The specimen comprised PBMCs, sampled roughly 46 days after the first yellow fever vaccination. These receptors were obtained from a man aged 18 to 29 who received the YFV17D yellow fever vaccine. CDR3s include the opening cysteine and the closing phenylalanine or tryptophan. The D gene is left open where the match is weak. Some rows have no size entry. The others give once, few or many, or a class for an expanded clone.

size,D,V,J,CDR3,DNA
few,NA,TRBV5-6,TRBJ1-5,CASSSRGGGQPQHF,TGTGCCAGCAGCTCGCGAGGGGGGGGACAGCCCCAGCATTTT
NA,TRBD1,TRBV5-1,TRBJ1-6,CASSTRQGDSPLHF,TGCGCCAGCAGCACTCGACAGGGAGATTCACCCCTCCACTTT
NA,NA,TRBV7-6,TRBJ2-3,CASSFGRGDTQYF,TGTGCCAGCAGCTTCGGCAGGGGAGATACGCAGTATTTT
NA,TRBD1,TRBV18,TRBJ1-1,CASSPPSESQGAEAFF,TGTGCCAGCTCACCTCCGTCCGAATCACAGGGGGCTGAAGCTTTCTTT
few,TRBD1,TRBV9,TRBJ2-3,CASSEDRGSDTQYF,TGTGCCAGCAGCGAGGACAGGGGTTCGGATACGCAGTATTTT
few,NA,TRBV10-3,TRBJ2-5,CAILEVLGETQYF,TGTGCCATCCTCGAAGTCCTTGGAGAGACCCAGTACTTC
few,TRBD1,TRBV5-1,TRBJ2-4,CASSRAGTENIQYF,TGCGCCAGCAGTCGTGCCGGGACAGAAAACATTCAGTACTTC
many,NA,TRBV24-1,TRBJ2-1,CATSDSTRAYNEQFF,TGTGCCACCAGTGATTCGACTAGGGCCTACAATGAGCAGTTCTTC
many,NA,TRBV5-1,TRBJ1-2,CASSAQGRGNYGYTF,TGCGCCAGCAGCGCGCAGGGCCGAGGAAACTATGGCTACACCTTC
NA,TRBD2,TRBV28,TRBJ2-3,CASSSAGGGEGDTQYF,TGTGCCAGCAGTTCCGCCGGGGGGGGCGAAGGAGATACGCAGTATTTT
NA,NA,TRBV24-1,TRBJ2-2,CATSDLSRAGTGELFF,TGTGCCACCAGTGATTTGAGTCGGGCCGGCACCGGGGAGCTGTTTTTT
NA,TRBD1,TRBV25-1,TRBJ1-1,CASITSGGGTEAFF,TGTGCCAGCATAACATCAGGGGGGGGCACTGAAGCTTTCTTT
NA,TRBD2,TRBV5-1,TRBJ2-3,CASSLDPAGVERLLTDTQYF,TGCGCCAGCAGCTTGGATCCAGCGGGGGTGGAACGACTCCTCACAGATACGCAGTATTTT
NA,NA,TRBV5-1,TRBJ1-4,CASSLRGRETNEKLFF,TGCGCCAGCAGCTTACGGGGGCGGGAAACTAATGAAAAACTGTTTTTT
few,NA,TRBV7-6,TRBJ2-1,CASSRTRNEQFF,TGTGCCAGCAGCAGAACAAGAAATGAGCAGTTCTTC
few,NA,TRBV29-1,TRBJ2-3,CSVHQEITQYF,TGCAGCGTTCATCAGGAGATTACGCAGTATTTT
NA,NA,TRBV7-2,TRBJ2-1,CASSPDPGHEQFF,TGTGCCAGCAGCCCCGACCCAGGACATGAGCAGTTCTTC
few,TRBD1,TRBV7-9,TRBJ2-7,CASSSGGNYEQYF,TGTGCCAGCAGCTCAGGGGGAAACTACGAGCAGTACTTC
many,NA,TRBV20-1,TRBJ1-3,CSAGTTSGPGGNTIYF,TGCAGTGCTGGGACCACATCGGGCCCCGGCGGAAACACCATATATTTT
NA,TRBD1,TRBV12-5,TRBJ1-2,CASGLVLGQGVYYGYTF,TGTGCTAGTGGTTTGGTACTCGGCCAGGGGGTATACTATGGCTACACCTTC
NA,TRBD1,TRBV23-1,TRBJ2-3,CASVRQGTGTDTQYF,TGCGCCAGCGTCCGACAGGGGACCGGCACAGATACGCAGTATTTT
NA,NA,TRBV6-4,TRBJ1-1,CASSVSINTEAFF,TGTGCCAGCAGTGTCTCGATAAACACTGAAGCTTTCTTT
few,NA,TRBV6-2/TRBV6-3,TRBJ1-6,CASTERNSPLHF,TGTGCCAGCACTGAGAGGAATTCACCCCTCCACTTT
few,TRBD1,TRBV12-3/TRBV12-4,TRBJ1-2,CASTTGGLNGYTF,TGTGCCAGCACCACAGGGGGGTTGAATGGCTACACCTTC
few,TRBD1,TRBV7-2,TRBJ2-3,CASSPRTGRVDTQYF,TGTGCCAGCAGCCCCCGGACAGGACGGGTGGATACGCAGTATTTT
few,NA,TRBV12-5,TRBJ2-3,CASGRTRGGPQYF,TGTGCTAGTGGCAGAACTCGTGGGGGGCCACAGTATTTT
many,TRBD2,TRBV3-1,TRBJ2-3,CASSPLRGGPGDTQYF,TGTGCCAGCAGCCCCCTCCGGGGGGGTCCCGGTGATACGCAGTATTTT
few,TRBD1,TRBV4-3,TRBJ2-3,CASSQDRQDRWSTDTQYF,TGCGCCAGCAGCCAAGATCGCCAGGACAGGTGGAGCACAGATACGCAGTATTTT
NA,NA,TRBV7-2,TRBJ1-4,CASSLRGQGEKLFF,TGTGCCAGCAGCCTCCGGGGGCAGGGTGAAAAACTGTTTTTT
many,NA,TRBV28,TRBJ1-5,CASSPAGGGQPQHF,TGTGCCAGCAGCCCTGCGGGGGGGGGTCAGCCCCAGCATTTT
NA,NA,TRBV4-1,TRBJ2-3,CASSQARNTDTQYF,TGCGCCAGCAGCCAAGCACGAAACACAGATACGCAGTATTTT
few,NA,TRBV18,TRBJ2-7,CASFLSNPYEQYF,TGTGCCAGCTTCTTGTCGAACCCATACGAGCAGTACTTC
many,NA,TRBV5-1,TRBJ2-1,CASSLRDPYNEQFF,TGCGCCAGCAGCTTGAGGGATCCCTACAATGAGCAGTTCTTC
NA,NA,TRBV7-9,TRBJ1-6,CASSLGPNSPLHF,TGTGCCAGCAGCTTAGGCCCGAATTCACCCCTCCACTTT
NA,NA,TRBV7-3,TRBJ2-1,CASSLLEGPGNEQFF,TGTGCCAGCAGCTTATTGGAGGGGCCGGGCAATGAGCAGTTCTTC
NA,NA,TRBV15,TRBJ2-3,CATSRGEFGTDTQYF,TGTGCCACCAGCAGAGGGGAGTTTGGCACAGATACGCAGTATTTT
many,NA,TRBV7-2,TRBJ2-1,CASSFSRQARLDNEQFF,TGTGCCAGCAGCTTCTCTAGACAGGCGCGGCTGGACAATGAGCAGTTCTTC
NA,TRBD1,TRBV4-3,TRBJ1-1,CASSQVITGGTEAFF,TGCGCCAGCAGCCAAGTAATAACAGGGGGCACTGAAGCTTTCTTT
NA,TRBD2,TRBV7-8,TRBJ2-7,CASSLAGTSGFYEQYF,TGTGCCAGCAGCTTAGCTGGGACTAGCGGATTCTACGAGCAGTACTTC
few,TRBD1,TRBV7-2,TRBJ2-3,CASSLVAGGLDTQYF,TGTGCCAGCAGCTTAGTTGCAGGGGGCCTGGATACGCAGTATTTT
many,TRBD2,TRBV9,TRBJ2-3,CASSSKAGGPSSDTQYF,TGTGCCAGCAGCTCCAAGGCGGGAGGACCCTCCTCAGATACGCAGTATTTT